The 15 T cell receptor beta chains below all came from one sample that was sequenced in a study of control samples from healthy donors and cancer patients. TCRdb's table, derived via immunoSEQ multiplex PCR, lists solely in-frame clones and lacks some. The sample holds 150,000 or so clones; roughly 90% are singletons and the top ten take 4.5% to 7%. Sequences were obtained from blood. All receptors come from a man aged 18-30 years in good health.

The chain is built from TRBV30 and TRBJ1-2; tentative D call: TRBD1 (6 bases). There are 13 residues in the CDR3. Germline lookup yields CDR1 GTSNPN and CDR2 SVGIG (reference sequence). Deletions cut 3 bases from V and 3 bases from J, with 11 bases between. Here the CDR3 reads CAWSPNRDYGYTF. The CDR3 DNA follows: TGTGCCTGGAGCCCAAACAGGGACTATGGCTACACCTTC.

CDR3 in DNA: TGTGCCAGCAGCGGAACAGGGAAGGTGGACTATGGCTACACCTTC. Residues: CASSGTGKVDYGYTF. V and J are TRBV5-6 and TRBJ1-2; a possible D gene is TRBD1 (6 bases). The CDR3 loop spans 15 amino acids. V lost 4 bases, J lost 3 bases, and 16 bases lay in between. Germline CDR1 and CDR2: SGHDT and YYEEEE. Full variable domain (remainder filled in from reference TRBV5-6 and TRBJ1-2): DAGVTQSPTHLIKTRGQQVTLRCSPKSGHDTVSWYQQALGQGPQFIFQYYEEEERQRGNFPDRFSGHQFPNYSSELNVNALLLGDSALYLCASSGTGKVDYGYTFGSGTRLTVV.

The chain combines TRBV5-1 with TRBJ2-5; a possible D gene is TRBD1 (6 bases). Trimming left V 3 bases short and J 0 bases short, with 12 bases between. CDR3 length equals 15 residues. CDR1 and CDR2 from the germline V gene are SGHRS and YFSETQ. In nucleotides, the CDR3 is TGCGCCAGCAGCTCCCGCCGGGACAACCAAGAGACCCAGTACTTC. Its protein product is CASSSRRDNQETQYF.

This clone was counted a single time. The chain is built from TRBV7-2 and TRBJ2-7, with a tentative D call TRBD2 (6 bases). The length of the CDR3 is 15 residues. The germline V gene encodes CDR1 SGHTA and CDR2 FQGNSA. V was shortened by 4 bases and J by 2 bases, with 15 bases between the two germline ends. The CDR3 DNA sequence: TGTGCCAGCAGCTCAAAAACGGGGGTCACCTACGAGCAGTACTTC. The encoded protein is CASSSKTGVTYEQYF.

This clone was picked up a small number of times. The chain joins TRBV13 to TRBJ2-4; 12 positions agree with TRBD2. The J segment lost 2 bases and the V segment lost 4 bases, leaving 3 bases of the junction unmatched. The CDR3 contains 16 residues. Looked up from germline, CDR1 is PRHDT and CDR2 is FYEKMQ (reference sequence). In DNA form, the CDR3 reads TGTGCCAGCAGCTCCGGACTAGCGGGGACCAAAAACATTCAGTACTTC. Residues: CASSSGLAGTKNIQYF. Combining the CDR3 with reference TRBV13 and TRBJ2-4 gives the whole variable domain AAGVIQSPRHLIKEKRETATLKCYPIPRHDTVYWYQQGPGQDPQFLISFYEKMQSDKGSIPDRFSAQQFSDYHSELNMSSLELGDSALYFCASSSGLAGTKNIQYFGAGTRLSVL.

The V call is TRBV7-9, the J call TRBJ2-5; D call uncertain. This CDR3 is 15 amino acids long. V dropped 2 bases and J dropped 2 bases, with 12 bases sitting between them. Germline V gene lookup returns CDR1 SEHNR and CDR2 FQNEAQ (reference sequence). The DNA for the CDR3 is TGTGCCAGCAGCTTATTACTTGGGCTGCAAGAGACCCAGTACTTC. Translation: CASSLLLGLQETQYF.

This rearrangement joins TRBV5-1 to TRBJ2-1; 11 nucleotides align to TRBD2. The CDR3 consists of 17 residues. Unmatched junction bases numbered 5, after V lost 0 bases and J lost 3 bases. CDR1 is SGHRS and CDR2 is YFSETQ in the germline V gene. The CDR3 reads CASSLALAGGFYNEQFF. The CDR3 DNA sequence: TGCGCCAGCAGCTTGGCCCTAGCGGGGGGATTCTACAATGAGCAGTTCTTC.

The chain carries TRBV7-9 and TRBJ2-5; TRBD1 or TRBD2 may be the D gene (5 bases each). Germline V gives CDR1 SEHNR, CDR2 FQNEAQ (reference sequence). V lost 3 bases and J 7 bases, leaving 18 bases between the germline ends. This CDR3 region has 15 residues. DNA for the CDR3: TGTGCCAGCAGCTTCCGGGACGGGGCCCTCTGGACCCAGTACTTC. Protein sequence: CASSFRDGALWTQYF.

The chain links TRBV30 to TRBJ2-7; D gene uncertain. The CDR3 is 13 amino acids. Germline V gene sequence: CDR1 GTSNPN, CDR2 SVGIG (reference sequence). The germline V and J ends were trimmed by 7 bases and 0 bases, with 13 bases remaining between them. Here the CDR3 reads CASLAPTSYEQYF. The CDR3 DNA reads TGTGCCTCCCTGGCGCCCACCTCCTACGAGCAGTACTTC. Using reference TRBV30 and TRBJ2-7 for the parts outside the CDR3, the full variable domain is SQTIHQWPATLVQPVGSPLSLECTVEGTSNPNLYWYRQAAGRGLQLLFYSVGIGQISSEVPQNLSASRPQDRQFILSSKKLLLSDSGFYLCASLAPTSYEQYFGPGTRLTVT.

This rearrangement joins TRBV15 to TRBJ1-1; 7 nucleotides line up with TRBD1. The CDR3 length is 16 residues. Germline CDR1 is LNHNV and CDR2 is YYDKDF (reference sequence). V dropped 3 bases and J dropped 3; count of bases not matched to a gene: 10. For the CDR3, the DNA is TGTGCCACCAGCAGGGAACGACAGGGCGGGGACACTGAAGCTTTCTTT. Translation: CATSRERQGGDTEAFF.

The V call is TRBV10-3, the J call TRBJ1-2; TRBD1 matches 7 bases. CDR1 ENHRY and CDR2 SYGVKD come from the germline V gene. The J segment lost 2 bases and the V segment lost 5 bases, leaving 2 bases of the junction unmatched. The CDR3 is made up of 13 amino acids. CDR3 sequence: CAISPGGNYGYTF. CDR3 DNA sequence: TGTGCCATCAGTCCAGGGGGAAACTATGGCTACACCTTC.

The chain carries TRBV25-1 and TRBJ2-7, with D possibly TRBD2 on 6 matching bases. This CDR3 is 14 amino acids long. Trimming pared 0 bases from V and 3 bases from J, leaving 9 bases between. Germline loops: CDR1 MGHDK, CDR2 SYGVNS. For the CDR3, the DNA is TGTGCCAGCAGTGAATACGGGGGATTCTACGAGCAGTACTTC. Residues: CASSEYGGFYEQYF.

The chain uses TRBV7-2 and TRBJ2-1, with D unresolved. This CDR3 is built from 15 residues. The germline gives CDR1 SGHTA, CDR2 FQGNSA. Trimming took 4 bases from V and 0 from J, leaving 10 bases between them. CDR3 bases: TGTGCCAGCAGCTCCGGCCCGAGCTCCTACAATGAGCAGTTCTTC. Amino acid sequence: CASSSGPSSYNEQFF.

The chain joins TRBV5-1 to TRBJ1-1; D is unresolved. The V gene's germline CDR1 is SGHRS and CDR2 YFSETQ. The CDR3 has 16 amino acids. Trimming left V 5 bases short and J 1 base short, with 18 bases between. In DNA, the CDR3 is TGCGCCAGCAGAGGTAATATGGGAAACGGGAACACTGAAGCTTTCTTT. Protein sequence: CASRGNMGNGNTEAFF. The full variable domain, completed using reference TRBV5-1 and TRBJ1-1, is KAGVTQTPRYLIKTRGQQVTLSCSPISGHRSVSWYQQTPGQGLQFLFEYFSETQRNKGNFPGRFSGRQFSNSRSEMNVSTLELGDSALYLCASRGNMGNGNTEAFFGQGTRLTVV.

V is TRBV7-6 and J is TRBJ2-2; 7 nucleotides line up with TRBD1. This CDR3 region has 15 residues. V lost 5 bases to trimming and J lost 5 bases; unmatched junction nucleotides: 8. Germline CDR1 is SGHVS and CDR2 is FNYEAQ. CDR3: CASSEGQRQTGELFF. Written as DNA, the CDR3 is TGTGCCAGCAGCGAGGGACAGAGACAAACCGGGGAGCTGTTTTTT.